This T cell receptor (beta chain) is from a study of shared clonotypes between healthy human individuals. With 1 base removed from V and 4 bases from J, the gap between germline ends came to 14 bases. The germline V gene encodes CDR1 MNHEY and CDR2 SMNVEV (reference sequence). CDR3 length: 15 residues. CD8 cells regarded as naive lacked CD45RO, were positively chosen for CCR7, and omitted terminally differentiated effector memory CD45RA+ cells. Generated by immunoSEQ multiplex PCR, the TCRdb table keeps only in-frame clones and is missing some. The sample holds more than 2 million clones, 85% to 95% seen once.

Sequencing was performed on naive CD8+ T cells from PBMCs. The chain employs TRBV27 and TRBJ2-7; D remains ambiguous. The origin of this receptor is a man aged 18 to 30 in good health. Some clones in this sample may be carry-over from other donors' samples. The CDR3 spells CASSLFGRMEYEQYF. Here the CDR3 DNA reads TGTGCCAGCAGTTTATTCGGCAGGATGGAATACGAGCAGTACTTC.